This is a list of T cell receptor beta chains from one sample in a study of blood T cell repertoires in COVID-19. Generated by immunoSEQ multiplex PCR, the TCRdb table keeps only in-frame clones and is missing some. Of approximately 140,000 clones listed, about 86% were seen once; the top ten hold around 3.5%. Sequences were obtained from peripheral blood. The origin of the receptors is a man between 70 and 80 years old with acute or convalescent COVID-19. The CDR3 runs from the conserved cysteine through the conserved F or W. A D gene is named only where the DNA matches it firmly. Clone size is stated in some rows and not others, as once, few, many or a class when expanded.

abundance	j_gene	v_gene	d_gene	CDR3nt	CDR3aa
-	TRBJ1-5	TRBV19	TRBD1	TGTGCCAGTAAGGGGGGACAGGGTGTGGGCCAGCCCCAGCATTTT	CASKGGQGVGQPQHF
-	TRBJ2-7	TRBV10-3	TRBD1	TGTGCCATCAGCTATGGACAGGGCTACGAGCAGTACTTC	CAISYGQGYEQYF
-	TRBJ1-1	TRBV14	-	TGTGCCAGCAGCTTCCTGCGGGGTACTGAAGCTTTCTTT	CASSFLRGTEAFF
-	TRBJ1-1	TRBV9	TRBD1	TGTGCCAGCAGCGTAACAGGGGGCGAGAACACTGAAGCTTTCTTT	CASSVTGGENTEAFF
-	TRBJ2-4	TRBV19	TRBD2	TGTGCCAGTAGTATTGATTGGCTAGCGGAGATCGGCAAAAACATTCAGTACTTC	CASSIDWLAEIGKNIQYF
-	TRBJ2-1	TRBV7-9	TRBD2	TGTGCCAGCAGCTTTCAAGCGGGAGGATGGAATGAGCAGTTCTTC	CASSFQAGGWNEQFF
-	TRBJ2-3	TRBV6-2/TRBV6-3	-	TGTGCCAGCAGTTACGGGAGGCAAAGCACAGATACGCAGTATTTT	CASSYGRQSTDTQYF
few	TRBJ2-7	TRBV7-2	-	TGTGCCAGCAGCTTAGATTGGGGGAGGAACGAGCAGTACTTC	CASSLDWGRNEQYF
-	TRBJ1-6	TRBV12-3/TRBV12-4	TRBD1	TGTGCCAGCACCAGGGACAGGGATTCACCCCTCCACTTT	CASTRDRDSPLHF
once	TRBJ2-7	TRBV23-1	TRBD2	TGCGCCAGCAGTCAATCCTTTAAGAACACACTGTTAGCGGGAGAAAGGTACGAGCAGTACTTC	CASSQSFKNTLLAGERYEQYF
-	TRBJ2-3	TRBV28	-	TGTGCCAGCGGGGGCTTGGGCCCAGATACGCAGTATTTT	CASGGLGPDTQYF
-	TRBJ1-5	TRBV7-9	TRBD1	TGTGCCAGCATGTCTAGGGACAGGGGGAATCAGCCCCAGCATTTT	CASMSRDRGNQPQHF
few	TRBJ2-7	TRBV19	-	TGTGCCAGTAGTATTCAGTGGTCCTCCTACGAGCAGTACTTC	CASSIQWSSYEQYF
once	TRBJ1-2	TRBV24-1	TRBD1	TGTGCCACCAGTCCGAGACAGGGGGACTATGGCTACACCTTC	CATSPRQGDYGYTF
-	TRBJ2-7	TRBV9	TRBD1	TGTGCCAGCAGCGTGACAGGGAACTCCTACGAGCAGTACTTC	CASSVTGNSYEQYF
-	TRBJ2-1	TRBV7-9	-	TGTGCCAGCAGCTTCGGTGAGCAGTTCTTC	CASSFGEQFF
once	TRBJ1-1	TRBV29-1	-	TGCAGCGTTGAAGATCGCGGCACTGAAGCTTTCTTT	CSVEDRGTEAFF
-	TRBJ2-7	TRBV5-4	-	TGTGCCAGCAACTTGATGGGGGGTCGTGTCAACGAGCAGTACTTC	CASNLMGGRVNEQYF